Below are 18 T cell receptor beta chains sequenced from a single sample in a study of blood T cell repertoires in COVID-19. TCRdb keeps only in-frame clones here, not all; method: immunoSEQ multiplex PCR. The data show around 180,000 clones, more than 80% seen once. The sequenced material came from PBMCs or T cells enriched from blood (not recorded which). The source is a man aged 50-59 years who had recovered from COVID-19.

This clone showed up just once. The V and J genes are TRBV7-3 and TRBJ2-3; 7 bases map to TRBD2. The CDR3 totals 14 residues. Unmatched junction bases numbered 7, after V lost 8 bases and J lost 2 bases. Looked up from germline, CDR1 is SGHTA and CDR2 is FQGTGA. This chain's CDR3 is CASQPGLNTDTQYF. CDR3 nucleotides: TGTGCCAGCCAACCGGGACTAAACACAGATACGCAGTATTTT.

This sequence joins TRBV19 and TRBJ1-2; no definite D call. The CDR3 runs to 13 residues. The V end lost 6 bases, the J end lost 1 base, and 9 bases lay between the germline ends. Looked up from germline, CDR1 is LNHDA and CDR2 is SQIVND (reference sequence). As DNA, the CDR3 is TGTGCCAGTAGCCAACAGATTAACTATGGCTACACCTTC. It translates to CASSQQINYGYTF.

The table lists this clone with a few counts. The chain links TRBV6-5 to TRBJ1-1; D is uncertain. Germline values: CDR1 MNHEY, CDR2 SVGAGI. This CDR3 is built from 11 residues. V shed 8 bases and J shed 5 bases, with 9 bases lying between them. The CDR3: CASLGETEAFF. The CDR3 DNA reads TGTGCCAGCCTTGGAGAAACTGAAGCTTTCTTT.

The J gene is TRBJ1-5, the V gene TRBV2, with D maybe TRBD1 (6 bases). Per the germline V gene, CDR1 is SNHLY and CDR2 is FYNNEI. The CDR3 loop spans 15 amino acids. Trimming took 6 bases from V and 5 from J, leaving 17 bases between them. In DNA form, the CDR3 reads TGTGCCAGCAGGGCGGAGCAGGGGATCTATCAGCCCCAGCATTTT. Protein sequence: CASRAEQGIYQPQHF. The whole variable domain, remainder taken from reference TRBV2 and TRBJ1-5, is EPEVTQTPSHQVTQMGQEVILRCVPISNHLYFYWYRQILGQKVEFLVSFYNNEISEKSEIFDDQFSVERPDGSNFTLKIRSTKLEDSAMYFCASRAEQGIYQPQHFGDGTRLSIL.

The chain couples TRBV5-1 to TRBJ1-6; the D is unclear. Germline V gene sequence: CDR1 SGHRS, CDR2 YFSETQ. The germline V and J ends were trimmed by 4 bases and 7 bases, with 12 bases remaining between them. The CDR3 loop spans 14 amino acids. In DNA, the CDR3 is TGCGCCAGCAGCCCGGCGCCGGGAAATTCACCCCTCCACTTT. It specifies CASSPAPGNSPLHF.

This CDR3 is CASSLGTVTETQYF. The CDR3 bases are TGTGCCAGCAGCTTAGGGACAGTGACGGAGACCCAGTACTTC. This chain uses TRBV7-9 with TRBJ2-5; D might be TRBD1 (6 bases). The length of the CDR3 is 14 residues. Trimming pared 1 base from V and 5 bases from J, leaving 11 bases between. The germline V gene encodes CDR1 SEHNR and CDR2 FQNEAQ (reference sequence).

V and J are TRBV5-1 and TRBJ1-2; 10 bases map to TRBD1. The germline V gene has CDR1 SGHRS and CDR2 YFSETQ. CDR3 length: 13 amino acids. Trimming cost V 5 bases and J 6 bases; bases outside gene matches: 4. The CDR3 sequence is CASRTGTGDGYTF. Here the CDR3 DNA reads TGCGCCAGCAGAACCGGGACAGGGGATGGCTACACCTTC.

Turning to this clone: One end of the junction is discordant with germline, which a read error may explain. The chain recombines TRBV7-7 with TRBJ2-2; 7 positions agree with TRBD1. Germline CDR1 SSHAT, CDR2 FNYEAQ (reference sequence). The CDR3 is 15 amino acids. The DNA for the CDR3 is TGTGCTAGCAGCCTACAGGGGAACAAGGGCGGGGAGCTGTTTTTT. Translated, it gives CASSLQGNKGGELFF. The full variable domain, rest sourced from reference TRBV7-7 and TRBJ2-2, is GAGVSQSPRYKVTKRGQDVTLRCDPISSHATLYWYQQALGQGPEFLTYFNYEAQPDKSGLPSDRFSAERPEGSISTLTIQRTEQRDSAMYRCASSLQGNKGGELFFGEGSRLTVL.

This clone has more than one count but fewer than ten. This chain's CDR3 is CASSGTPGQGSYEQYF. In DNA, the CDR3 is TGTGCCAGCAGCGGAACTCCGGGACAGGGGTCCTACGAGCAGTACTTC. This chain uses TRBV5-4 with TRBJ2-7; 10 bases map to TRBD1. Trimming at V came to 4 bases and at J to 1 base, leaving 8 bases not matched to a gene. Germline CDR1 reads SGHNT; CDR2 reads YYREEE (reference sequence). The CDR3 spans 16 residues.

The chain employs TRBV27 and TRBJ1-2; the D is unclear. CDR1 MNHEY and CDR2 SMNVEV come from the germline V gene (reference sequence). This CDR3 comprises 12 residues. V lost 6 bases and J lost 3, with 8 bases in between. CDR3 protein: CASRRGDYGYTF. In DNA form, the CDR3 reads TGTGCCAGCAGGCGGGGTGACTATGGCTACACCTTC.

J is TRBJ1-1 and V is TRBV4-2; D is unresolved. V lost 1 base, J lost 10 bases, and 19 bases lay in between. CDR3 length: 15 residues. Germline values: CDR1 LGHNA, CDR2 YNFKEQ. CDR3 DNA sequence: TGTGCCAGCAGCCAAGTCGGCCCCCAAGCCGGCGGAGCTTTCTTT. It yields the protein CASSQVGPQAGGAFF.

This sequence joins TRBV18 and TRBJ1-5; 10 bases agree with TRBD1. CDR3 length: 15 amino acids. J was trimmed by 7 bases and V by 5 bases; bases with no gene match: 8. Germline values: CDR1 KGHSH, CDR2 LQKENI. Written as DNA, the CDR3 is TGTGCCAGCTCATTAGGGACAGGGGTACGCCAGCCCCAGCATTTT. Protein: CASSLGTGVRQPQHF.

This chain connects TRBV3-1 (or the pseudogene TRBV3-2) to TRBJ2-1; 12 bases align to TRBD2. The length of the CDR3 is 16 residues. V was pared by 8 bases and J by 0 bases, with 5 bases of the junction left unmatched. The germline V gene encodes CDR1 LGHDT and CDR2 YNNKEL (reference sequence). The CDR3 DNA is TGTGCCAGCGCTGCTAGCGGGGGGGCCTCCTACAATGAGCAGTTCTTC. It specifies CASAASGGASYNEQFF.

The rearrangement links TRBV6-6 to TRBJ2-3; TRBD1 might be the D (5 bases). Trimming took 5 bases from V and 3 from J, leaving 12 bases between them. The CDR3 is 14 amino acids. Germline CDR1 MNHNY, CDR2 SVGAGI (reference sequence). The DNA for the CDR3 is TGTGCCAGCAGTCGGAGACAGTCGACAGATACGCAGTATTTT. Protein: CASSRRQSTDTQYF.

This clone was observed once. This chain connects TRBV27 to TRBJ2-5; D perhaps matches TRBD1 (5 bases). The germline V gene has CDR1 MNHEY and CDR2 SMNVEV (reference sequence). The length of the CDR3 is 15 residues. Trimming removed 2 bases from V and 5 bases from J, with 15 bases in between. CDR3 amino acids: CASSLRTNGDETQYF. The CDR3 DNA is TGTGCCAGCAGTTTAAGGACAAACGGAGACGAGACCCAGTACTTC.

This chain connects TRBV7-9 to TRBJ1-2, with D possibly TRBD1 on 5 matching bases. Germline assignment: CDR1 SEHNR and CDR2 FQNEAQ (reference sequence). The CDR3 has 13 amino acids. V was pared by 5 bases and J by 3 bases, with 10 bases between. This CDR3 is CASSPVTDYGYTF. The CDR3 DNA sequence: TGTGCCAGCAGCCCCGTGACAGACTATGGCTACACCTTC.

This chain links TRBV24-1 with TRBJ2-3; 15 bases map to TRBD2. The V and J ends lost 4 bases and 4 bases, in that order; junction bases with no gene match: 5. The CDR3 contains 17 residues. CDR1 and CDR2 (germline): KGHDR, SFDVKD. The CDR3 DNA sequence: TGTGCCACCAGTGAAGGGACTAGCGGGGGGCCTTCAGATACGCAGTATTTT. Translation gives CATSEGTSGGPSDTQYF.

This clone has only one observation. The chain carries TRBV7-9 and TRBJ1-2; TRBD1 is a possible D gene (6 bases). The length of the CDR3 is 15 residues. V lost 5 bases to trimming and J lost 3 bases, with 16 bases between them. Germline-derived CDR1 and CDR2 are SEHNR and FQNEAQ (reference sequence). This CDR3 is CASSGLRTEHYGYTF. DNA for the CDR3: TGTGCCAGCAGCGGCCTCCGGACAGAACACTATGGCTACACCTTC. The complete variable domain, with remaining parts taken from reference TRBV7-9 and TRBJ1-2, reads DTGVSQNPRHKITKRGQNVTFRCDPISEHNRLYWYRQTLGQGPEFLTYFQNEAQLEKSRLLSDRFSAERPKGSFSTLEIQRTEQGDSAMYLCASSGLRTEHYGYTFGSGTRLTVV.